The following is a T cell receptor (beta chain) sequence with its context. This specimen comes from a study of blood T cell repertoires in COVID-19. The length of the CDR3 is 13 residues. Germline CDR1 reads MDHEN; CDR2 reads SYDVKM. Deletions cut 6 bases from V and 8 bases from J, with 14 bases between. Profiling relied on immunoSEQ multiplex PCR, and the TCRdb table lists in-frame clones only, not all of them. The sample has over 300,000 clones, 90% seen once. This sequence originates from a man younger than 30 with active or convalescent COVID-19. This chain joins TRBV28 and TRBJ1-5; no firm D call. The specimen sequenced was peripheral blood. CDR3 loop: CASRPGPSEPQHF. The CDR3, as DNA: TGTGCCAGCAGACCTGGGCCGTCGGAGCCCCAGCATTTT.